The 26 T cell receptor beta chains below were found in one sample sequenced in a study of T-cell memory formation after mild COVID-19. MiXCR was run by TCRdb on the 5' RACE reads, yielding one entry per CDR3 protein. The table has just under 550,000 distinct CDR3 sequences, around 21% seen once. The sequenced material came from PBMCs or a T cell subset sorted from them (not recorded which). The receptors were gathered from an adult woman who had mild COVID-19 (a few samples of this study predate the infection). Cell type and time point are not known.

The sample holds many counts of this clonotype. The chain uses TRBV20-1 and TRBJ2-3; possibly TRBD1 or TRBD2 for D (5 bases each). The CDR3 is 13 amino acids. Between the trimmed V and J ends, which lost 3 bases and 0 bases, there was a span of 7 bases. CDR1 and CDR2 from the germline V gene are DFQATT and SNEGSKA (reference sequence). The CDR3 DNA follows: TGCAGTGCTAGCCGGGACAGCACAGATACGCAGTATTTT. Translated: CSASRDSTDTQYF.

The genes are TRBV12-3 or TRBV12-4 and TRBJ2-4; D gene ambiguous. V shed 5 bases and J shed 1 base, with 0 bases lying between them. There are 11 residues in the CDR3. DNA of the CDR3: TGTGCCAGCAGTGCCAAAAACATTCAGTACTTC. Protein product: CASSAKNIQYF.

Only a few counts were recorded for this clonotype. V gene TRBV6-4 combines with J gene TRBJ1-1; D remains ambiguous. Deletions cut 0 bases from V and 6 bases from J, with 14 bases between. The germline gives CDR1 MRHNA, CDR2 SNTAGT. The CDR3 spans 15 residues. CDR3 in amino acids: CASSDSGEAPSEAFF. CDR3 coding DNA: TGTGCCAGCAGTGACTCAGGAGAGGCACCCTCTGAAGCTTTCTTT.

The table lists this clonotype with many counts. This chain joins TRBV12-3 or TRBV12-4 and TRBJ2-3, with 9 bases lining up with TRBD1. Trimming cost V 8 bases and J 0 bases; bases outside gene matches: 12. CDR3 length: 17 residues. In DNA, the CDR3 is TGTGCCAGCTCGCGGTCTGGGACAGGGATAAGCACAGATACGCAGTATTTT. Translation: CASSRSGTGISTDTQYF.

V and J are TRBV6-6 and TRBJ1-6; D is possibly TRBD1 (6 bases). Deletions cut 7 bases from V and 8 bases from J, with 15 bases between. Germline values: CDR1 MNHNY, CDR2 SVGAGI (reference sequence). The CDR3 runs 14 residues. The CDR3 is CASTRGTGHSPLHF. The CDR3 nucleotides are TGTGCCAGCACTCGGGGAACAGGGCATTCACCCCTCCACTTT.

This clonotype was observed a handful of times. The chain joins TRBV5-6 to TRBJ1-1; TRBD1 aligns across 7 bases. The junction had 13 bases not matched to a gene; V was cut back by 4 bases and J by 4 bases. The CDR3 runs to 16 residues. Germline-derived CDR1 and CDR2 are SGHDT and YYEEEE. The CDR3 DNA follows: TGTGCCAGCAGCCCCTATCGACAGGGCTTGACCACTGAAGCTTTCTTT. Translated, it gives CASSPYRQGLTTEAFF.

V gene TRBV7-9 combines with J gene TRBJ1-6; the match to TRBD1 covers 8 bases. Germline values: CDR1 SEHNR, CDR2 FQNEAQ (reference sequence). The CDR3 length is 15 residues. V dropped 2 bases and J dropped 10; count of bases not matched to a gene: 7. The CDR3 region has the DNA TGTGCCAGCAGCTTAAAGGACAGGGACCCCTCACCCCTCCACTTT. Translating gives CASSLKDRDPSPLHF.

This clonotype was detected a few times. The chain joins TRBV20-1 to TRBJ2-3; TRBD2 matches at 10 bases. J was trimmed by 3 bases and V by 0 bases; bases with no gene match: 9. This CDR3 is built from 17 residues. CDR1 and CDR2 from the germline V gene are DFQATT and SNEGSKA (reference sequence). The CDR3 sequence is CSARDVRASGRTDTQYF. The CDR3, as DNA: TGCAGTGCTAGAGATGTGAGGGCTAGCGGGAGAACAGATACGCAGTATTTT.

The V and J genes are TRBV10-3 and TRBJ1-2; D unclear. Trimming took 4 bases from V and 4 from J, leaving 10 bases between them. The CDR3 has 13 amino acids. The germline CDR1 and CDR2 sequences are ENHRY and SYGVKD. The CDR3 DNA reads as TGTGCCATCAGTGGCTCTCCGGGCTATGGCTACACCTTC. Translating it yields CAISGSPGYGYTF.

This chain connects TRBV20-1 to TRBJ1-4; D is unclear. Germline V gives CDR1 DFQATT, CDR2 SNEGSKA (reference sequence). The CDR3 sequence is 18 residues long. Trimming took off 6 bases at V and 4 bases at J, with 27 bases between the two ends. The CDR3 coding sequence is TGCAGTGCACCCTCTAAGCACAGAATTGGACTCATTAATGAAAAACTGTTTTTT. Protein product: CSAPSKHRIGLINEKLFF.

The CDR3 bases are TGTGCCAGCAGCTTGTACGGGAGTGGACAAGAGACCCAGTACTTC. Translated: CASSLYGSGQETQYF. The J gene is TRBJ2-5, the V gene TRBV5-6; D possibly corresponds to TRBD2 (6 bases). The CDR3 contains 15 residues. V was shortened by 1 base and J by 2 bases, with 12 bases between the two germline ends. CDR1 is SGHDT and CDR2 is YYEEEE in the germline V gene.

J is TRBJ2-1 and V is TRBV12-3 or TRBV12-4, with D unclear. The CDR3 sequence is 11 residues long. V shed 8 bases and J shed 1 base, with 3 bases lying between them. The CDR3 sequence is CASGSYNEQFF. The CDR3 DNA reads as TGTGCCAGCGGTTCCTACAATGAGCAGTTCTTC.

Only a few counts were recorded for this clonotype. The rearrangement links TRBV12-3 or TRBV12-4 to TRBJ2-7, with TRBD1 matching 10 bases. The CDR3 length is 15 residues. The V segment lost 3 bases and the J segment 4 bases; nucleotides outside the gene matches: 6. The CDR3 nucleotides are TGTGCCAGCAGTTTTGGGACAGGGGACGGGTACGAGCAGTACTTC. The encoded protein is CASSFGTGDGYEQYF.

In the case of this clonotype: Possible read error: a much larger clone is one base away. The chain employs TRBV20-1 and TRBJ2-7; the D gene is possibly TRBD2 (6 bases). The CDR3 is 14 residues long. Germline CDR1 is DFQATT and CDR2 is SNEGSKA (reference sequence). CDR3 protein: CSARIPELAYAQYF. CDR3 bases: TGCAGTGCCAGAATCCCGGAACTAGCCTACGCGCAGTACTTC.

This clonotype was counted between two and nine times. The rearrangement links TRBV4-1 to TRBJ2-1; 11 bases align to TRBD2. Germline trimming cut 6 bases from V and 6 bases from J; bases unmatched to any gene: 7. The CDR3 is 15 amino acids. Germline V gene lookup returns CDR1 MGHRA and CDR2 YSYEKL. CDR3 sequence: CASRDGTSGANEQFF. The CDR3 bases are TGCGCCAGCAGGGACGGGACTAGCGGAGCCAATGAGCAGTTCTTC.

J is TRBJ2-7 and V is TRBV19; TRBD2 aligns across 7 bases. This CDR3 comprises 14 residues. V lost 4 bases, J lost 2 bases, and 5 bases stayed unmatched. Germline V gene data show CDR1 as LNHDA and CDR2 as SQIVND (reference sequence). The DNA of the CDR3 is TGTGCCAGTAGTAGCCAGCGGGGAACCTACGAGCAGTACTTC. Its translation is CASSSQRGTYEQYF.

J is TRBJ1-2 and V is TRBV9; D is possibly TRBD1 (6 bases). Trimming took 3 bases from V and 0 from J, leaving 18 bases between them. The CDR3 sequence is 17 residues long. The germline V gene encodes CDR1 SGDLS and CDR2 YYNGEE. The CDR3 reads CASSGSSPRGPNYGYTF. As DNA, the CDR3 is TGTGCCAGCAGCGGGAGTAGCCCCAGGGGCCCTAACTATGGCTACACCTTC.

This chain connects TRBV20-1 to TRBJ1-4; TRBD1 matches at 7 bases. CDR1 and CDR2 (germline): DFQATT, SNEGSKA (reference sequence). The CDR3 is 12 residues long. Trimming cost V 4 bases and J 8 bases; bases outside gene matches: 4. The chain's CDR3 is CSANRGDEKLFF. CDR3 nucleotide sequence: TGCAGTGCTAACAGGGGCGACGAAAAACTGTTTTTT.

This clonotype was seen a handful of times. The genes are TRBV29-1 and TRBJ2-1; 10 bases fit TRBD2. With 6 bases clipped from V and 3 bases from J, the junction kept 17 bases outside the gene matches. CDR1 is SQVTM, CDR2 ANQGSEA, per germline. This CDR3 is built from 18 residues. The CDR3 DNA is TGCAGCGTCCCATCGACTAGCGGGCCTTACCGGTTCTACAATGAGCAGTTCTTC. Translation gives CSVPSTSGPYRFYNEQFF.

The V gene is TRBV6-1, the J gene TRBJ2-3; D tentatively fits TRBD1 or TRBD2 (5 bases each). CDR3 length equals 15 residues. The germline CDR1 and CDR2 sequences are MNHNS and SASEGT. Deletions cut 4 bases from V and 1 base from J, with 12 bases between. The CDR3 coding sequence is TGTGCCAGCAGTGCCCCCGGGGCAGGCACAGATACGCAGTATTTT. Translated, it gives CASSAPGAGTDTQYF.

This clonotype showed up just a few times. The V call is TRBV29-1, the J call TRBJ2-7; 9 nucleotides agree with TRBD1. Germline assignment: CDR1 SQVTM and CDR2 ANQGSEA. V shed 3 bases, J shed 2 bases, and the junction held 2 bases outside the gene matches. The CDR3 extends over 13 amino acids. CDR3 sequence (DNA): TGCAGCGTTGAGGGACAGGGTACCTACGAGCAGTACTTC. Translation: CSVEGQGTYEQYF.

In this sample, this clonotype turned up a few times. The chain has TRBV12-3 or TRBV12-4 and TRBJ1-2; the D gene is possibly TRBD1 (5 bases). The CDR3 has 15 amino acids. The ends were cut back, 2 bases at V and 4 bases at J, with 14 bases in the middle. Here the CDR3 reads CASSLHQRQPYGYTF. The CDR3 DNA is TGTGCCAGCAGTTTACACCAAAGACAGCCCTATGGCTACACCTTC.

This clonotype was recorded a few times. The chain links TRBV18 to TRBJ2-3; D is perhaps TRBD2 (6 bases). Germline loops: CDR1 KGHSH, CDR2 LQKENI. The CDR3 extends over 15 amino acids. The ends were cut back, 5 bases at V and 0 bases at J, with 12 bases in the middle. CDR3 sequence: CASSADYLSTDTQYF. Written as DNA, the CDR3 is TGTGCCAGCTCAGCGGACTATCTCAGCACAGATACGCAGTATTTT.

CDR3 sequence (DNA): TGTGCCAGCAGTTACCCCAGGGGGGACCAAGAGACCCAGTACTTC. Translation: CASSYPRGDQETQYF. The chain links TRBV6-2 or TRBV6-3 to TRBJ2-5; TRBD1 is a possible D gene (7 bases). The germline V and J ends were trimmed by 2 bases and 0 bases, with 10 bases remaining between them. Germline CDR1 reads MNHEY; CDR2 reads SVGEGT. The CDR3 contains 15 residues.

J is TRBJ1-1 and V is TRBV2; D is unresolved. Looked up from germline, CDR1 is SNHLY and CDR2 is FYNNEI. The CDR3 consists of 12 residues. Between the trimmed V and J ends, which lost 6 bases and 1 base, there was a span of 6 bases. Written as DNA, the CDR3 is TGTGCCAGCAGGTTACAGAACACTGAAGCTTTCTTT. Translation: CASRLQNTEAFF.

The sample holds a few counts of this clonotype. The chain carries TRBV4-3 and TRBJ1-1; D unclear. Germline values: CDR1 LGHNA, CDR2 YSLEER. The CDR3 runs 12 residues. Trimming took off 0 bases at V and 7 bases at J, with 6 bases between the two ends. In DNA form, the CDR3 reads TGCGCCAGCAGCCAAGACTGGGGTGAAGCTTTCTTT. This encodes CASSQDWGEAFF.